The table lists the clone carrying this T cell receptor (beta chain) with many counts. Its specificity is not known. This specimen belongs to a study of response to subunit inactivated influenza vaccine. TCRdb recomputed calls from the RT-PCR reads with MiXCR, one row per CDR3 protein. The profile shows around 600,000 distinct CDR3 sequences, 10% to 12% of them singletons. Germline lookup yields CDR1 SGHTA and CDR2 FQGNSA. CDR3 size: 16 residues. V shed 1 base, J shed 2 bases, and the junction held 4 bases outside the gene matches. Findings and limits, study-wide: Each seasonal influenza vaccination, the authors suggested, recruits few new T cells.

These records were also assigned to another study, of T cells expressing NK-cell markers. That work contributes: Making the TCR beta cDNA relied on 5'RACE template switching with UMIs. Restricting sorting to alpha-beta TCR T cells was achieved in several experiments by an anti-gamma-delta TCR antibody. Six of the donors carried dominant NKG2C+ clonotypes that took up roughly 1.0-8% of their CD8+ T cells. Leadership of the CD3+CD56-NKG2C+ fraction also belonged to these clonotypes in four donors.

The J gene is TRBJ2-1, the V gene TRBV7-2; 8 positions agree with TRBD2. Here the sequenced sample was PBMCs from blood, taken on the day of vaccination. The receptor's source is a man over 45 who received an inactivated influenza vaccine. The CDR3 region is CASSLVSGGAYNEQFF. In nucleotides, the CDR3 is TGTGCCAGCAGCTTAGTGTCGGGGGGGGCCTACAATGAGCAGTTCTTC.